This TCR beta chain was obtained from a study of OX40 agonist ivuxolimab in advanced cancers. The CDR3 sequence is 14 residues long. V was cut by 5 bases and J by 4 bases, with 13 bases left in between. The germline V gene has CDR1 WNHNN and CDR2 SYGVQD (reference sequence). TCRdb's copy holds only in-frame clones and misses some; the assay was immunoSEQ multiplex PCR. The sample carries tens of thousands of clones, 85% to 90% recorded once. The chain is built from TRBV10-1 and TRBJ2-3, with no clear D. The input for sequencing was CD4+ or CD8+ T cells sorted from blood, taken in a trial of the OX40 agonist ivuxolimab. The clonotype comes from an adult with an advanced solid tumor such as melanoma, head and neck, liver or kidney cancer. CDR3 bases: TGCGCCAGCAGTACGACTCGACTGGCAGATACGCAGTATTTT. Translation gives CASSTTRLADTQYF.